The clone carrying this T cell receptor (beta chain) was seen a single time. The sample comes from a study of cytomegalovirus exposure and HLA in healthy donors. PCR used 60 Vbeta primers and 13 Jbeta primers. Clones were read by immunoSEQ multiplex PCR, and TCRdb kept only the in-frame ones, dropping some. The data contain about 190,000 clones, about 81% of them singletons. The CDR3 spans 16 residues. Germline CDR1 reads SGHAT; CDR2 reads FQNNGV. V shed 1 base, J shed 8 bases, and the junction held 8 bases outside the gene matches. The chain uses TRBV11-2 and TRBJ1-4, with TRBD1 matching 9 bases. The sequenced sample consisted of PBMCs. The origin of this receptor is a young woman in good health and CMV-seropositive. CDR3 in amino acids: CASSLGPGQGFEKLFF. The CDR3 coding sequence is TGTGCCAGCAGCTTAGGTCCGGGACAGGGTTTCGAAAAACTGTTTTTT.